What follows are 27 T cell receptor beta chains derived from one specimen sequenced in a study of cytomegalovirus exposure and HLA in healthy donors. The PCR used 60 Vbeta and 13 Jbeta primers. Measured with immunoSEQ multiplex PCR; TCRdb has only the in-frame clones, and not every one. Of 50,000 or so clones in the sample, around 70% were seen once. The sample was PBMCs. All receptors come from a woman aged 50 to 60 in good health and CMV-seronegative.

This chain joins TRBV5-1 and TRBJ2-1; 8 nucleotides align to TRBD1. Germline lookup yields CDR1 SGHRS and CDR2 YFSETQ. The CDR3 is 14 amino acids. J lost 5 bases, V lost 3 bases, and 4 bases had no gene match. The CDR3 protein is CASSSGTGNNEQFF. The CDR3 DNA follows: TGCGCCAGCAGCTCCGGGACAGGAAACAATGAGCAGTTCTTC.

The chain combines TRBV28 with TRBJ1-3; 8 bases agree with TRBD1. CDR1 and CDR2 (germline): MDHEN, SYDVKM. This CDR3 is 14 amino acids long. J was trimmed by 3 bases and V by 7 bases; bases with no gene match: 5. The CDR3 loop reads CASTSGGGGNTIYF. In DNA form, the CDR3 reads TGTGCCAGCACTTCAGGGGGCGGTGGAAACACCATATATTTT.

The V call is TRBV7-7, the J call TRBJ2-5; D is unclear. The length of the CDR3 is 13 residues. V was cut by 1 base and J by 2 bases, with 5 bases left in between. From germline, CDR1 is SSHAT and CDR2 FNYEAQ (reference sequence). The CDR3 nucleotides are TGTGCCAGCAGCTTAGGGGCACAAGAGACCCAGTACTTC. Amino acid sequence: CASSLGAQETQYF.

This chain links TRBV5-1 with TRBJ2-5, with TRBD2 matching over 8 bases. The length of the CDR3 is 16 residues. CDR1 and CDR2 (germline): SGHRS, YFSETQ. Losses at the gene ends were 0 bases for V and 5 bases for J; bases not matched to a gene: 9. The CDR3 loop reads CASSLDFGRAGETQYF. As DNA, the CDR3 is TGCGCCAGCAGCTTGGATTTCGGGAGGGCCGGTGAGACCCAGTACTTC.

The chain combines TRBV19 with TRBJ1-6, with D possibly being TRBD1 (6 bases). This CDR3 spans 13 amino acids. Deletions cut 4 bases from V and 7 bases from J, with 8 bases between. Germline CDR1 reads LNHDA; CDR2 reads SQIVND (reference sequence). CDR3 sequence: CASSRQENSPLHF. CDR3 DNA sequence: TGTGCCAGTAGTAGACAGGAGAATTCACCCCTCCACTTT. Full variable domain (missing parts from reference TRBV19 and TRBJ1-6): DGGITQSPKYLFRKEGQNVTLSCEQNLNHDAMYWYRQDPGQGLRLIYYSQIVNDFQKGDIAEGYSVSREKKESFPLTVTSAQKNPTAFYLCASSRQENSPLHFGNGTRLTVT.

CDR3 coding DNA: TGCGCCAGCAGCCGGGGAGACGGAATCTCCTACGAGCAGTACTTC. Translation gives CASSRGDGISYEQYF. The V gene is TRBV10-1, the J gene TRBJ2-7; TRBD2 is a possible D gene (5 bases). This CDR3 is 15 amino acids long. Deletions cut 6 bases from V and 0 bases from J, with 15 bases between. CDR1 and CDR2 (germline): WNHNN, SYGVQD (reference sequence).

CDR3 DNA: TGTGCCTTACGGGTCTTTAACACCGGGGAGCTGTTTTTT. Protein: CALRVFNTGELFF. The chain couples TRBV30 to TRBJ2-2; D gene unclear. Germline lookup yields CDR1 GTSNPN and CDR2 SVGIG (reference sequence). The V end was cut by 7 bases, the J end by 2 bases, with 11 bases between. The CDR3 runs 13 residues. The full variable domain, with the rest looked up from reference TRBV30 and TRBJ2-2, is SQTIHQWPATLVQPVGSPLSLECTVEGTSNPNLYWYRQAAGRGLQLLFYSVGIGQISSEVPQNLSASRPQDRQFILSSKKLLLSDSGFYLCALRVFNTGELFFGEGSRLTVL.

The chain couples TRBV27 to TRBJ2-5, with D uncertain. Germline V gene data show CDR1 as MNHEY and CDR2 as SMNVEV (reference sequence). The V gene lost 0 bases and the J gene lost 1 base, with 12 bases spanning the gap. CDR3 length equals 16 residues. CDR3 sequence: CASSLSAPIVQETQYF. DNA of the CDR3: TGTGCCAGCAGTTTATCGGCCCCGATCGTCCAAGAGACCCAGTACTTC.

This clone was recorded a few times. The CDR3 is CASSRGDGTGIRTYEQYF. In DNA, the CDR3 is TGTGCCAGTAGTAGAGGAGATGGGACAGGGATCCGAACTTACGAGCAGTACTTC. The chain joins TRBV19 to TRBJ2-7; 9 nucleotides agree with TRBD1. The CDR3 is 18 amino acids. With V trimmed by 4 bases and J by 4 bases, 17 bases remained unmatched. From germline, CDR1 is LNHDA and CDR2 SQIVND (reference sequence).

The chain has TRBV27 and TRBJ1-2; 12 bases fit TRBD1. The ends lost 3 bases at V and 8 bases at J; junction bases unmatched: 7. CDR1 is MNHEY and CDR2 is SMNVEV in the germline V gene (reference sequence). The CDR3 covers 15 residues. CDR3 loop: CASSFLGQGAEGYTF. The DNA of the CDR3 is TGTGCCAGCAGTTTTTTGGGACAGGGGGCGGAAGGCTACACCTTC.

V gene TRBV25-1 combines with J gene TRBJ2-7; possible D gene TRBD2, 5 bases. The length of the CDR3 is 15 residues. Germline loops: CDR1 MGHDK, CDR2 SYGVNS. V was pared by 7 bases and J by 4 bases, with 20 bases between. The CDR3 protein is CASNYGVGGTYEQYF. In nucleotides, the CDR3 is TGTGCCAGCAACTACGGGGTTGGCGGAACATACGAGCAGTACTTC.

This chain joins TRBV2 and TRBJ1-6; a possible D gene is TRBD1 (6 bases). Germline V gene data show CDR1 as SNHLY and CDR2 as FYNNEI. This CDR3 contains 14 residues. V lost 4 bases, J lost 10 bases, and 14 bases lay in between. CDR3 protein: CASSGGGDWSPLHF. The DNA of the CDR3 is TGTGCCAGCAGTGGAGGGGGTGATTGGTCACCCCTCCACTTT.

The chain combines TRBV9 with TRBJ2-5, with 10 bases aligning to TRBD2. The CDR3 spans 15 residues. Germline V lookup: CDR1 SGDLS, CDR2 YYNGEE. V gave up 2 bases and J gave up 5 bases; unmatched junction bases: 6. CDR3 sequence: CASSVSGLAIETQYF. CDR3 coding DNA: TGTGCCAGCAGCGTCTCGGGACTAGCGATTGAGACCCAGTACTTC.

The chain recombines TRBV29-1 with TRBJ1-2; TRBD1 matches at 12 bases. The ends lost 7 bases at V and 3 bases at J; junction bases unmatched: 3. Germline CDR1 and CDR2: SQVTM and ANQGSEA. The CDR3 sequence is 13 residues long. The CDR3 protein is CSAGDRGHYGYTF. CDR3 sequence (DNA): TGCAGCGCCGGGGACAGGGGGCACTATGGCTACACCTTC.

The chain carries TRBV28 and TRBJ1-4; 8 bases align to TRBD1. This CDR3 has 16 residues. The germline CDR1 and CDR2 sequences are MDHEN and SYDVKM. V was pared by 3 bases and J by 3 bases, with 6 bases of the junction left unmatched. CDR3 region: CASSFPPGQANEKLFF. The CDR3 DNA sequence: TGTGCCAGCAGTTTCCCACCGGGACAGGCTAATGAAAAACTGTTTTTT. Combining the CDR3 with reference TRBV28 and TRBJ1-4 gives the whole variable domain DVKVTQSSRYLVKRTGEKVFLECVQDMDHENMFWYRQDPGLGLRLIYFSYDVKMKEKGDIPEGYSVSREKKERFSLILESASTNQTSMYLCASSFPPGQANEKLFFGSGTQLSVL.

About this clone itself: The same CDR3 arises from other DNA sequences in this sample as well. CDR3 protein: CAISGTSSPYEQYF. CDR3 nucleotides: TGTGCCATCAGTGGGACTAGCAGCCCCTACGAGCAGTACTTC. V is TRBV10-3 and J is TRBJ2-7, with 8 bases identical to TRBD2. Germline lookup yields CDR1 ENHRY and CDR2 SYGVKD. The V gene end was trimmed by 4 bases and the J gene end by 2 bases; junction bases not matched to a gene: 4. The CDR3 is 14 residues long.

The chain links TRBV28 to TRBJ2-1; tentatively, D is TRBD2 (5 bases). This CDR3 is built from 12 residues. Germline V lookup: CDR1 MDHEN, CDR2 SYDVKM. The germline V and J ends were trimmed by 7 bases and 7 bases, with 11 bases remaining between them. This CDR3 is CASTSGKNEQFF. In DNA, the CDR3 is TGTGCCAGCACTTCGGGAAAGAATGAGCAGTTCTTC.

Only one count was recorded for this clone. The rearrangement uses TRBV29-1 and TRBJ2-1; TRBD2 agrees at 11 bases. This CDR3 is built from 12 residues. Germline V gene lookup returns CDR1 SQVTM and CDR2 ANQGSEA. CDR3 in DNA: TGCAGTAGCGGGAGGGCCCGGGATGAGCAGTTCTTC. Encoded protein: CSSGRARDEQFF.

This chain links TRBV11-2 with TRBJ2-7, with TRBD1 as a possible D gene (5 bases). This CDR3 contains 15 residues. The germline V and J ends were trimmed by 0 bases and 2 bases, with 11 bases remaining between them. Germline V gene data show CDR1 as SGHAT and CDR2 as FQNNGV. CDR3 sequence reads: CASSLDQGRAYEQYF. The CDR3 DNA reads TGTGCCAGCAGCTTAGATCAGGGCCGTGCCTACGAGCAGTACTTC.

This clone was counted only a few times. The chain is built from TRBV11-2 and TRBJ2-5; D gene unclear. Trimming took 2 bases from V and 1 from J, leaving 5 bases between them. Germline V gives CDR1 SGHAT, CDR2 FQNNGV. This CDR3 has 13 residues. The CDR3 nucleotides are TGTGCCAGCAGCTTAACAGTCCAAGAGACCCAGTACTTC. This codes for CASSLTVQETQYF.

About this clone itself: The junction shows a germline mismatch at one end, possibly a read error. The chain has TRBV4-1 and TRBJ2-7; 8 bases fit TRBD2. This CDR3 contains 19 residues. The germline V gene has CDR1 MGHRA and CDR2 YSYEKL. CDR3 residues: CASSQAGAGPAYSSYEQYF. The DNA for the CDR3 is TGCGCCAGCAGTCAAGCGGGAGCGGGACCCGCGTATTCCTCCTACGAGCAGTACTTC.

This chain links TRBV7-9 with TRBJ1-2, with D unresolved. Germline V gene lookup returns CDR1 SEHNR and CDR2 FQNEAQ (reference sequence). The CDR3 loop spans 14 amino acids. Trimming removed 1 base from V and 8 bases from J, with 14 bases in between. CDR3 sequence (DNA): TGTGCCAGCAGCTTAGAGTTGCTGGGAGCGGGCTACACCTTC. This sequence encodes CASSLELLGAGYTF.

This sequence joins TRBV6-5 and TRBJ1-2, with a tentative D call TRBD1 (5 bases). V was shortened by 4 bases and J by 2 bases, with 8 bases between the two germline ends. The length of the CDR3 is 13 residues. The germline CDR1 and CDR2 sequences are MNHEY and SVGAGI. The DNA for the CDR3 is TGTGCCAGCAGTTTGACAGAAAACTATGGCTACACCTTC. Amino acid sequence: CASSLTENYGYTF.

The CDR3 is CASSSLRMGYTF. The CDR3 bases are TGTGCCAGCAGTTCACTGAGGATGGGCTACACCTTC. The chain couples TRBV28 to TRBJ1-2; D not certain. This CDR3 has 12 amino acids. CDR1 and CDR2 (germline): MDHEN, SYDVKM. Trimming left V 4 bases short and J 8 bases short, with 11 bases between.

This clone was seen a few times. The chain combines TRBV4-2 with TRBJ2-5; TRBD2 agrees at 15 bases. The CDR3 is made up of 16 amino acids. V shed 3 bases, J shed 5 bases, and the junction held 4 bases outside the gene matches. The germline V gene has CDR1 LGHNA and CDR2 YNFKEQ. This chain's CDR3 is CASSQGLAGGSETQYF. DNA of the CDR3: TGTGCCAGCAGCCAGGGACTAGCGGGGGGTAGTGAGACCCAGTACTTC.

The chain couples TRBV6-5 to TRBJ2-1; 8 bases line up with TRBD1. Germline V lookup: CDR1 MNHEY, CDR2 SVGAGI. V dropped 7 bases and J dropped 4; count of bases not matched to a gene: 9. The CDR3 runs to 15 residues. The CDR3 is CASTVGQGMYNEQFF. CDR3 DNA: TGTGCCAGCACGGTAGGACAGGGAATGTACAATGAGCAGTTCTTC.

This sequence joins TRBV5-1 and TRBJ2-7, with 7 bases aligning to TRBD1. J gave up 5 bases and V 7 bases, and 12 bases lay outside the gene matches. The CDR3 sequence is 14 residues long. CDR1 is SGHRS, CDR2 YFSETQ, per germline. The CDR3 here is CASSTQTGQDEQYF. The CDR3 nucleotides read TGCGCCAGCTCTACCCAGACAGGGCAGGACGAGCAGTACTTC.